This paragraph covers one TCR beta chain sequence. Authors' data handling: Nucleated cell number was recorded as an estimate derived from reference gene primer amplification. Assay used: immunoSEQ multiplex PCR; TCRdb lists only in-frame clones, some missing. The DNA was the basis for D and trimming; V, J and clone size are from that table. Of over 50,000 clones listed, 80% to 90% were seen once; the top ten hold over 6.5%. These data are taken from a study of blood T cell repertoires in COVID-19. For the study at large: Sites across the United States, Italy and Spain contributed samples from acute and convalescent COVID-19. PBMCs, B-cell-depleted T cells, or T cells were the source of the cDNA or gDNA that made up the material.

Germline CDR1 LNHDA, CDR2 SQIVND (reference sequence). Trimming at V came to 4 bases and at J to 4 bases, leaving 7 bases not matched to a gene. The CDR3 has 15 residues. This TCR was recovered from a man aged 55 to 70 with acute or convalescent COVID-19. The sample taken for sequencing was peripheral blood. The chain uses TRBV19 and TRBJ2-1; 7 bases agree with TRBD1. Here the CDR3 reads CASSSPGQRYNEQFF. The DNA for the CDR3 is TGTGCCAGTAGTAGCCCGGGACAGCGTTACAATGAGCAGTTCTTC.